The next 24 T cell receptor beta chains were all read from a single sample in a study of T cells in Graves' hyperthyroidism and ophthalmopathy. What was amplified from RNA transcripts were TCR beta CDR3 regions. The study used the HTBI primer set for a first-round RT-PCR of the TCR CDR3. TCRdb reprocessed the multiplex PCR reads with MiXCR, giving one entry per CDR3 protein. Found here are 370,000 or so distinct CDR3 sequences, less than 15% of them singletons; the top ten hold 20% to 25%. The material sequenced was blood. These receptor sequences come from a man aged 25 to 40 with Graves' hyperthyroidism that later progressed to Graves' ophthalmopathy.

The table lists this clonotype with a few counts. The rearrangement links TRBV12-3 or TRBV12-4 to TRBJ1-6, with 8 bases matching TRBD1. Trimming at V came to 4 bases and at J to 10 bases, leaving 6 bases not matched to a gene. This CDR3 has 14 amino acids. CDR3 in amino acids: CASSWTGRGSPLHF. The CDR3 DNA sequence: TGTGCCAGCAGTTGGACAGGGAGGGGATCACCCCTCCACTTT.

This clonotype was seen many times. The rearrangement joins TRBV28 to TRBJ1-2, with D possibly TRBD1 on 6 matching bases. This CDR3 contains 15 residues. Deletions cut 3 bases from V and 4 bases from J, with 15 bases between. The germline gives CDR1 MDHEN, CDR2 SYDVKM. The CDR3 DNA reads TGTGCCAGCAGTTTGACTCCGGACAGTATCTATGGCTACACCTTC. The encoded protein is CASSLTPDSIYGYTF.

This clonotype was counted many times. The V gene is TRBV6-5, the J gene TRBJ1-2; 8 nucleotides line up with TRBD1. This CDR3 comprises 16 residues. CDR1 is MNHEY and CDR2 is SVGAGI in the germline V gene. After removal of 2 bases from V and 3 bases from J, the junction contained 8 bases not matched to a gene. CDR3 in amino acids: CASSYTTGAGDYGYTF. The CDR3 bases are TGTGCCAGCAGTTACACGACAGGGGCGGGGGACTATGGCTACACCTTC.

This clonotype showed up many times. V is TRBV6-1 and J is TRBJ2-3; possibly TRBD1 for D (6 bases). V was clipped by 6 bases and J by 1 base, with 8 bases between them. Germline CDR1 and CDR2: MNHNS and SASEGT. The CDR3 has 13 amino acids. The CDR3 protein is CASSYRGTDTQYF. The CDR3 coding sequence is TGTGCCAGCAGCTACAGGGGCACAGATACGCAGTATTTT.

This clonotype was counted many times. The rearrangement joins TRBV24-1 to TRBJ1-2; D remains unclear. V lost 2 bases and J lost 7, with 7 bases in between. Germline CDR1 is KGHDR and CDR2 is SFDVKD. This CDR3 is built from 12 residues. The CDR3: CATSDSGLGYTF. Written as DNA, the CDR3 is TGTGCCACCAGTGATTCCGGGCTTGGCTACACCTTC.

Many counts were recorded for this clonotype. This chain uses TRBV28 with TRBJ1-5; no reliable D call. The V end lost 5 bases, the J end lost 2 bases, and 16 bases lay between the germline ends. This CDR3 spans 16 amino acids. Germline V gene lookup returns CDR1 MDHEN and CDR2 SYDVKM. The CDR3 spells CASSDLGEGGNQPQHF. CDR3 coding DNA: TGTGCCAGCAGTGACCTCGGTGAGGGTGGCAATCAGCCCCAGCATTTT.

This chain connects TRBV7-9 to TRBJ1-1; D may be TRBD1 (5 bases). Germline V gives CDR1 SEHNR, CDR2 FQNEAQ (reference sequence). Trimming left V 3 bases short and J 6 bases short, with 11 bases between. CDR3 size: 13 residues. CDR3 in DNA: TGTGCCAGCAGCTTGCAGGGAGAGCCTGAAGCTTTCTTT. This codes for CASSLQGEPEAFF. Full variable domain (outside the CDR3, taken from reference TRBV7-9 and TRBJ1-1): DTGVSQNPRHKITKRGQNVTFRCDPISEHNRLYWYRQTLGQGPEFLTYFQNEAQLEKSRLLSDRFSAERPKGSFSTLEIQRTEQGDSAMYLCASSLQGEPEAFFGQGTRLTVV.

The chain has TRBV9 and TRBJ1-5; 8 bases agree with TRBD1. J was trimmed by 4 bases and V by 3 bases; bases with no gene match: 6. The CDR3 sequence is 15 residues long. Germline CDR1 is SGDLS and CDR2 is YYNGEE. The CDR3 spells CASSAQGVDNQPQHF. In DNA, the CDR3 is TGTGCCAGCAGCGCACAGGGGGTAGATAATCAGCCCCAGCATTTT.

This clonotype was counted many times. The CDR3 sequence: CARYPLVGRHYGYTF. CDR3 nucleotides: TGCGCCAGATATCCCCTAGTAGGGCGTCACTATGGCTACACCTTC. J is TRBJ1-2 and V is TRBV10-2; D call uncertain. This CDR3 comprises 15 residues. CDR1 is WSHSY, CDR2 SAAADI, per germline. With 9 bases removed from V and 3 bases from J, the gap between germline ends came to 20 bases.

There are many counts of this clonotype. CDR3 nucleotides: TGTGCCAGCAGCTTAGAACTTCGGGGGACTGAAGCTTTCTTT. It specifies CASSLELRGTEAFF. The V and J genes are TRBV11-2 and TRBJ1-1; D perhaps matches TRBD1 (5 bases). Per the germline V gene, CDR1 is SGHAT and CDR2 is FQNNGV. This CDR3 region has 14 residues. The V and J ends lost 0 bases and 5 bases respectively, with 10 bases between them.

This clonotype appeared many times. The rearrangement links TRBV2 to TRBJ2-3; D assignment may be TRBD1 or TRBD2 (5 bases each). V was clipped by 6 bases and J by 4 bases, with 17 bases between them. The germline V gene encodes CDR1 SNHLY and CDR2 FYNNEI. The CDR3 is 15 amino acids. As DNA, the CDR3 is TGTGCCAGCAGCCGGGACGTTAACCGGCCAGATACGCAGTATTTT. Translation: CASSRDVNRPDTQYF.

Ten or more counts support this clonotype. V and J are TRBV28 and TRBJ1-1, with no clear D. The V and J ends lost 8 bases and 4 bases respectively, with 8 bases between them. This CDR3 is built from 11 residues. CDR1 is MDHEN, CDR2 SYDVKM, per germline. The CDR3 region is CASRLGTEAFF. CDR3 sequence (DNA): TGTGCCAGCCGCCTGGGCACTGAAGCTTTCTTT.

This clonotype came up many times. The rearrangement uses TRBV7-9 and TRBJ1-1; D not certain. Germline values: CDR1 SEHNR, CDR2 FQNEAQ (reference sequence). The V end was cut by 1 base, the J end by 4 bases, with 4 bases between. This CDR3 spans 12 amino acids. Written as DNA, the CDR3 is TGTGCCAGCAGCTTAGTTGCCACTGAAGCTTTCTTT. Encoded protein: CASSLVATEAFF.

This clonotype occurred a few times. The CDR3 sequence: CASSEKRGRGTGELFF. The CDR3 DNA is TGTGCCAGCAGTGAAAAAAGGGGGCGTGGTACCGGGGAGCTGTTTTTT. The rearrangement links TRBV25-1 to TRBJ2-2; 7 bases are shared with TRBD1. The CDR3 is 16 amino acids. CDR1 MGHDK and CDR2 SYGVNS come from the germline V gene. V lost 2 bases to trimming and J lost 5 bases; unmatched junction nucleotides: 8.

Many counts were recorded for this clonotype. V is TRBV20-1 and J is TRBJ2-3; tentative D call: TRBD2 (6 bases). From germline, CDR1 is DFQATT and CDR2 SNEGSKA (reference sequence). The CDR3 has 12 residues. Trimming left V 6 bases short and J 3 bases short, with 10 bases between. The CDR3 DNA is TGCAGTGCCGAGCGGGCAACAGATACGCAGTATTTT. It encodes CSAERATDTQYF.

The chain carries TRBV20-1 and TRBJ2-7; D remains unclear. V gave up 6 bases and J gave up 6 bases, with 21 bases separating them. CDR1 is DFQATT and CDR2 is SNEGSKA in the germline V gene (reference sequence). There are 14 residues in the CDR3. The CDR3 protein is CSANPGPFRVEQYF. CDR3 DNA: TGCAGTGCAAACCCGGGTCCTTTTCGTGTCGAGCAGTACTTC.

At least ten counts were recorded for this clonotype. This chain connects TRBV11-3 to TRBJ1-1; D not certain. Trimming removed 6 bases from V and 4 bases from J, with 12 bases in between. Germline values: CDR1 SGHNT, CDR2 YENEEA. The CDR3 loop spans 13 amino acids. CDR3 amino acids: CASRDLGGTEAFF. As DNA, the CDR3 is TGTGCCAGCAGGGACCTAGGAGGCACTGAAGCTTTCTTT. The full variable domain, rest sourced from reference TRBV11-3 and TRBJ1-1, is EAGVVQSPRYKIIEKKQPVAFWCNPISGHNTLYWYLQNLGQGPELLIRYENEEAVDDSQLPKDRFSAERLKGVDSTLKIQPAELGDSAVYLCASRDLGGTEAFFGQGTRLTVV.

This clonotype has a handful of counts. The gene calls are TRBV2 and TRBJ1-5; D is uncertain. V lost 7 bases and J lost 0, with 7 bases in between. The CDR3 sequence is 13 residues long. CDR1 is SNHLY, CDR2 FYNNEI, per germline. CDR3 DNA: TGTGCCAGCAACCAAGATAGCAATCAGCCCCAGCATTTT. Translation gives CASNQDSNQPQHF. The full variable domain, with the rest looked up from reference TRBV2 and TRBJ1-5, is EPEVTQTPSHQVTQMGQEVILRCVPISNHLYFYWYRQILGQKVEFLVSFYNNEISEKSEIFDDQFSVERPDGSNFTLKIRSTKLEDSAMYFCASNQDSNQPQHFGDGTRLSIL.

Ten or more counts support this clonotype. The chain uses TRBV3-1 and TRBJ2-7; D unresolved. CDR3 length: 14 residues. Germline-derived CDR1 and CDR2 are LGHDT and YNNKEL (reference sequence). V shed 4 bases and J shed 0 bases, with 10 bases lying between them. The DNA of the CDR3 is TGTGCCAGCAGCCCCAGGACGCCCTCCTACGAGCAGTACTTC. Amino acids: CASSPRTPSYEQYF.

The chain employs TRBV6-2 or TRBV6-3 and TRBJ2-7; TRBD1 matches at 10 bases. V lost 7 bases and J lost 1; bases outside the gene matches: 7. CDR1 and CDR2 (germline): MNHEY, SVGEGT. The CDR3 loop spans 15 amino acids. For the CDR3, the DNA is TGTGCCAGCATTCGACAGGGGGCATCGTCCTACGAGCAGTACTTC. Translating it yields CASIRQGASSYEQYF.

This rearrangement joins TRBV10-1 to TRBJ2-7; D is possibly TRBD1 (6 bases). Trimming cost V 8 bases and J 3 bases, with 17 bases left between them. Per germline, CDR1 WNHNN and CDR2 SYGVQD (reference sequence). The CDR3 contains 14 residues. The CDR3 protein is CASLPTGPIYEQYF. The CDR3 DNA reads TGCGCCAGCTTGCCGACAGGACCTATCTACGAGCAGTACTTC.

Only a few counts were recorded for this clonotype. V usage is TRBV5-1 and J usage is TRBJ1-3; D not resolved. CDR1 is SGHRS and CDR2 is YFSETQ in the germline V gene. Trimming took off 0 bases at V and 0 bases at J, with 7 bases between the two ends. This CDR3 has 15 residues. The CDR3 sequence: CASSLEGYSGNTIYF. The CDR3 DNA is TGCGCCAGCAGCTTGGAAGGCTACTCTGGAAACACCATATATTTT.

Regarding this clonotype: Germline is not matched at one junction end, which may reflect a read error. The gene calls are TRBV7-3 and TRBJ2-1; 10 bases map to TRBD2. The CDR3 is made up of 16 amino acids. CDR1 is SGHTA and CDR2 is FQGTGA in the germline V gene. The CDR3 here is CAGSLTYSGGPYEQFF. DNA for the CDR3: TGTGCCGGCAGCTTAACCTATAGCGGGGGGCCATATGAGCAGTTCTTC.

In its sample, this clonotype was seen a few times. A clone one base away is much larger, so this may be a read error. J is TRBJ1-5 and V is TRBV12-3 or TRBV12-4; 10 nucleotides match TRBD1. V was clipped by 10 bases and J by 6 bases; unmatched bases: 12. This CDR3 spans 15 amino acids. CDR3 residues: CANSPRTGGSQPQHF. CDR3 sequence (DNA): TGTGCCAACAGCCCCCGGACAGGGGGAAGTCAGCCCCAGCATTTT.